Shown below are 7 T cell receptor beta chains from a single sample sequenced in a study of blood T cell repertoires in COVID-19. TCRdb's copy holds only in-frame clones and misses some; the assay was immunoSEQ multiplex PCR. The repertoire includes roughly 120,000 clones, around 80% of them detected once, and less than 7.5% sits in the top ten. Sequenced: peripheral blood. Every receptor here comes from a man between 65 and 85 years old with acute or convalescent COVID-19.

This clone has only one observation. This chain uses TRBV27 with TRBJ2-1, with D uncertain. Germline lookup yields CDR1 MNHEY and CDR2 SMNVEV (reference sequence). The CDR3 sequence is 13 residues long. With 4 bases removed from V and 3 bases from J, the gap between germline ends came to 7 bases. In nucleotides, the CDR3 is TGTGCCAGCAGTTATCTAGGCTACAATGAGCAGTTCTTC. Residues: CASSYLGYNEQFF.

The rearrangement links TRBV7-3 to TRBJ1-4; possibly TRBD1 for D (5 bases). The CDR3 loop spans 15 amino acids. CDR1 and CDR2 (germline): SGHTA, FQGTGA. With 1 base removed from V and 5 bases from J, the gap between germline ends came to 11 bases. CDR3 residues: CASSLRGGGNEKLFF. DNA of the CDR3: TGTGCCAGCAGCTTAAGGGGCGGTGGGAATGAAAAACTGTTTTTT.

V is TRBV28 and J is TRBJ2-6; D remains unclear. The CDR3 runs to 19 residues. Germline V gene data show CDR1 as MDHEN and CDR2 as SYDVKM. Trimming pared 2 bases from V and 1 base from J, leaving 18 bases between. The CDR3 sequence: CASSLLALRTVSGANVLTF. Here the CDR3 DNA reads TGTGCCAGCAGTTTACTGGCCTTACGCACCGTTTCTGGGGCCAACGTCCTGACTTTC.

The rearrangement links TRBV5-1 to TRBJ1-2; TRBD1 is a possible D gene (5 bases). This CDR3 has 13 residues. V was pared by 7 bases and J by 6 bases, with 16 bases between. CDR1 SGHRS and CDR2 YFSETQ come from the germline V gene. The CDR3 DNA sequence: TGCGCCAGCTCCGCAGGGACTCCAGATGGCTACACCTTC. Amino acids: CASSAGTPDGYTF.

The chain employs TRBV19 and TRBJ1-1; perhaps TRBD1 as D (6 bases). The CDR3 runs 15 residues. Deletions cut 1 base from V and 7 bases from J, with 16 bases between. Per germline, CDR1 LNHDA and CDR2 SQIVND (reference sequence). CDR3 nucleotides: TGTGCCAGTAGTATAGGCGGGGGGCAGCCGGGTGAAGCTTTCTTT. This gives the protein CASSIGGGQPGEAFF.

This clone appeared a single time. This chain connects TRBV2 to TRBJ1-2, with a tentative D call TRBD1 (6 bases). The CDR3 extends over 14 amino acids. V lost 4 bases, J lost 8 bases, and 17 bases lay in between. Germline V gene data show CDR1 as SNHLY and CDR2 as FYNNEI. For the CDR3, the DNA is TGTGCCAGCAGTGTTGCATTCGGGGGGCAAGGCTACACCTTC. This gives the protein CASSVAFGGQGYTF.

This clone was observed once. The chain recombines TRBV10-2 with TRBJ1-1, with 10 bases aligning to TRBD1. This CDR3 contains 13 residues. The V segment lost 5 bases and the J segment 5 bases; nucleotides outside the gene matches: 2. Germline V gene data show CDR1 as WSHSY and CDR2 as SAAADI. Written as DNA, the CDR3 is TGCGCCAGCAGTCAGGGACAGGGGACTGAAGCTTTCTTT. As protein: CASSQGQGTEAFF.